This T cell receptor beta chain was identified during a study of vaccination and CD4 T cells after COVID-19. Overall study context: Stimulation used overlapping spike peptides from SARS-CoV-2, HCoV-NL63, HCoV-OC43 and HCoV-229E.

Indicated treatment: approximately nine-day PBMC culture with coronavirus spike peptide pools or control peptides (ViraFEST assay). Prior to the COVID-19 pandemic (2011-2018), the unexposed donor's CD4+ T cells were collected. Notes on this clonotype: Its antigen is currently unknown.

Per germline, CDR1 MNHNS and CDR2 SASEGT. The V end was cut by 5 bases, the J end by 6 bases, with 17 bases between. The CDR3 spans 16 residues. The Oncomine TCR Beta short-read assay was applied to DNA of cultured CD4+ T cells. From the PCR reads, TCRdb called clonotypes with MiXCR, one entry per CDR3 protein. The data contain nearly 7,500 distinct CDR3 sequences, about half of them singletons. The chain combines TRBV6-1 with TRBJ1-6; D is unresolved. The TCR was taken from a human donor in good health. Sequenced sample: CD4+ T cells from blood, cultured in vitro. CDR3 DNA: TGTGCCAGCAGTCAATATAGCCCGGGAGGTAATTCACCCCTCCACTTT. As protein: CASSQYSPGGNSPLHF.